This record concerns one T cell receptor beta chain sequence. This specimen belongs to a study of blood T cell repertoires in COVID-19. On the study more broadly: Spain, Italy and the United States supplied samples that represented acute and convalescent COVID-19.

Cohort assignment relied on participant-reported clinical history. Under the authors' procedure: By means of reference gene primer amplification, nucleated cell counts were estimated. Generated by immunoSEQ multiplex PCR, the TCRdb table keeps only in-frame clones and is missing some. The V and J calls and the clone size are those of that table, but D and trimming were determined from the DNA. Here the sample spans just over 300,000 clones, over 75% being singletons. From germline, CDR1 is SEHNR and CDR2 FQNEAQ (reference sequence). Germline trimming cut 4 bases from V and 1 base from J; bases unmatched to any gene: 4. The length of the CDR3 is 15 residues.

Sequencing used PBMCs or T cells enriched from blood (not recorded which). The chain is built from TRBV7-9 and TRBJ1-1; 9 bases fit TRBD1. The TCR sequence derives from a man aged 25 to 40 who had recovered from COVID-19. DNA of the CDR3: TGTGCCAGCAGCTCGGCGACAGGGGGGAACACTGAAGCTTTCTTT. It is translated as CASSSATGGNTEAFF.